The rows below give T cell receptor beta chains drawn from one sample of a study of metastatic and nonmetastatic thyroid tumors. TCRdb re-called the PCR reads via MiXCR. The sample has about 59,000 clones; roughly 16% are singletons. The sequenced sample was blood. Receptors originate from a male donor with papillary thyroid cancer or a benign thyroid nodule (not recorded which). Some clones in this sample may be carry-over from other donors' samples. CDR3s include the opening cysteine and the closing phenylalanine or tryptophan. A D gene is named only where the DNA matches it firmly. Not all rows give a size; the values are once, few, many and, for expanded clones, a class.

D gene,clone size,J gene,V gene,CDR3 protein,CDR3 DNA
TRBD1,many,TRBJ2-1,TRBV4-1,CASSQGDRHRFF,TGCGCCAGCAGCCAAGGGGACAGGCACCGCTTCTTC
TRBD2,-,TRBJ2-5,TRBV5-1,CASSLFLGGVETQYF,TGCGCCAGCAGCTTGTTCCTGGGGGGGGTTGAGACCCAGTACTTC
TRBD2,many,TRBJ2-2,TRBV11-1,CASSHSGSRWDGELFF,TGTGCCAGCAGCCACAGCGGGAGTCGGTGGGACGGGGAGCTGTTTTTT
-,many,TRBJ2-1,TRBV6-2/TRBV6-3,CASRSGYNEQFF,TGTGCCAGCAGGAGCGGGTACAATGAGCAGTTCTTC
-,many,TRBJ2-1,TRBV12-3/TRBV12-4,CASFPSEQFF,TGTGCCAGCTTCCCTAGCGAGCAGTTCTTC
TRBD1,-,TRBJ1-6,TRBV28,CATRGRSYNSPLHF,TGTGCCACCAGGGGGAGATCCTATAATTCACCCCTCCACTTC
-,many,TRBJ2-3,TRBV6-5,CASSYSGGQSGTDTQYF,TGTGCCAGCAGTTACTCGGGCGGACAGAGTGGCACAGATACGCAGTATTTT
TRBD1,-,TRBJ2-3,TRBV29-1,CSGGMDRGWYQADTQYF,TGCAGCGGGGGCATGGACAGGGGATGGTATCAGGCAGATACGCAGTATTTT
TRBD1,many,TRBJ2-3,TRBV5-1,CASSPTGGRTDTQYF,TGCGCCAGCAGCCCCACAGGGGGCCGCACAGATACGCAGTATTTT
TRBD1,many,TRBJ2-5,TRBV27,CASSLTGGLGETQYF,TGTGCCAGCAGTTTAACAGGGGGCTTGGGGGAGACCCAGTACTTC
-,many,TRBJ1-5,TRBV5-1,CVSSMDSSNQPQHF,TGCGTCAGCAGCATGGACAGTAGCAATCAGCCCCAGCATTTT
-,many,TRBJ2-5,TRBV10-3,CAIRGVEETQYF,TGTGCCATCAGGGGGGTAGAAGAGACCCAGTACTTC
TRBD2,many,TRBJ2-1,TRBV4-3,CASSQMGGKDEQFF,TGCGCCAGCAGCCAAATGGGGGGGAAGGATGAGCAGTTCTTC
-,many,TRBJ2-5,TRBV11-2,CASSLEGRDRETQYF,TGTGCCAGCAGCTTAGAGGGCAGGGACCGGGAGACCCAGTACTTC
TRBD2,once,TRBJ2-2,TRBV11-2,CASSLVSSGRYSTGELFF,TGTGCCAGCAGCTTAGTCTCTAGCGGGAGGTATAGCACCGGGGAGCTGTTTTTT
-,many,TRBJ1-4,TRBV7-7,CASSRPPQDVATNEKLFF,TGTGCTAGCAGTCGCCCACCCCAGGACGTTGCAACTAATGAAAAACTGTTTTTT
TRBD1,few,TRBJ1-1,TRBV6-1,CASRSRGTGFLNTEAFF,TGTGCCAGCAGAAGCAGAGGGACAGGTTTTTTGAACACTGAAGCTTTCTTT
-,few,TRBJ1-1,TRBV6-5,CASRDSLNTEAFF,TGTGCCAGCAGGGACTCCCTGAACACTGAAGCTTTCTTT
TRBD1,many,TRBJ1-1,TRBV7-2,CASSSPNRDRGVGNTEAFF,TGTGCCAGCAGCTCCCCAAACCGGGACAGGGGCGTAGGAAACACTGAAGCTTTCTTT
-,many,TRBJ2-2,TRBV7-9,CASSLDGNTGELFF,TGTGCCAGCAGCTTAGACGGGAACACCGGGGAGCTGTTTTTT
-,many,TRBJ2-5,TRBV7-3,CASSLTGGAQETQYF,TGTGCCAGCAGCTTAACTGGGGGGGCACAGGAGACCCAGTACTTC
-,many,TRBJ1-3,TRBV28,CASSSSRTVGNTIYF,TGTGCCAGCAGTTCCTCACGGACAGTTGGAAACACCATATATTTT
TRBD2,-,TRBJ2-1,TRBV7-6,CASSLRTSVGAEWNEQFF,TGTGCCAGCAGCCTAAGGACTAGCGTGGGGGCCGAGTGGAATGAGCAGTTCTTC
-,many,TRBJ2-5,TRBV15,CATSPQGLSAGTGTQYF,TGTGCCACCAGCCCTCAGGGCCTGTCGGCGGGAACGGGGACCCAGTACTTC
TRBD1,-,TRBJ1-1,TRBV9,CASIWGDRGDTEAFF,TGTGCCAGCATCTGGGGAGACAGGGGGGACACTGAAGCTTTCTTT
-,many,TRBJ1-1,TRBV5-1,CASSGKQGTLNTEAFF,TGCGCCAGCAGCGGGAAACAGGGAACCTTGAACACTGAAGCTTTCTTT
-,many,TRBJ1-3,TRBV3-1,CASSPPGANTIYF,TGTGCCAGCAGCCCCCCCGGTGCGAACACCATATATTTT
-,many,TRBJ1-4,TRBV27,CASSLGGTNEKLFF,TGTGCCAGCAGTTTAGGGGGGACTAATGAAAAACTGTTTTTT
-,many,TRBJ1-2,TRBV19,CASSIQYVRDPKEAYGYTF,TGTGCCAGTAGTATACAGTACGTGAGAGACCCGAAGGAAGCCTATGGCTACACCTTC
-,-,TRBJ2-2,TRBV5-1,CASSRGILTWLNTGELFF,TGCGCCAGCAGCCGTGGTATATTAACATGGTTAAACACCGGGGAGCTGTTTTTT
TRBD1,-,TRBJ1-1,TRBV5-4,CASSFGAGTGNTEAFF,TGTGCCAGCAGCTTTGGGGCCGGGACAGGGAACACTGAAGCTTTCTTT
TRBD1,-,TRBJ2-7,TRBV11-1,CASSLLTGREHYF,TGTGCCAGCAGTTTACTGACAGGGCGCGAGCATTACTTC
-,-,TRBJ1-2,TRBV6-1,CASSEALVDALDYGYAF,TGTGCCAGCAGTGAAGCGCTGGTGGATGCACTAGACTATGGCTACGCCTTC